The 24 T cell receptor beta chains reported below all come from one sample, sequenced in a study of OX40 agonist ivuxolimab in advanced cancers. The data were produced by immunoSEQ multiplex PCR, yet TCRdb's version contains in-frame clones alone and is incomplete. The data hold fewer than 90,000 clones, with around nine tenths observed a single time. The sequences come from CD4+ or CD8+ T cells sorted from blood, collected in a trial of the OX40 agonist ivuxolimab. The source of these receptors is an adult with an advanced solid tumor such as melanoma, head and neck, liver or kidney cancer.

The chain combines TRBV20-1 with TRBJ2-1; D not resolved. V lost 4 bases to trimming and J lost 6 bases, with 7 bases between them. CDR1 DFQATT and CDR2 SNEGSKA come from the germline V gene (reference sequence). This CDR3 spans 11 amino acids. The CDR3, as DNA: TGCAGTGCTACCCCAACCAATGAGCAGTTCTTC. As protein: CSATPTNEQFF.

The gene calls are TRBV15 and TRBJ2-4; no firm D call. Germline V gives CDR1 LNHNV, CDR2 YYDKDF (reference sequence). This CDR3 is 15 amino acids long. Trimming shortened V by 0 bases and J by 0 bases, and 6 bases separated the two germline ends. The CDR3 DNA sequence: TGTGCCACCAGCAGAGATCTTGGAGCCAAAAACATTCAGTACTTC. This gives the protein CATSRDLGAKNIQYF.

This sequence joins TRBV6-5 and TRBJ2-1, with D uncertain. The ends were cut back, 8 bases at V and 6 bases at J, with 20 bases in the middle. CDR1 and CDR2 from the germline V gene are MNHEY and SVGAGI. The CDR3 extends over 15 amino acids. CDR3 loop: CASLLTPLRTNEQFF. The DNA for the CDR3 is TGTGCCAGCCTTCTCACGCCCCTGCGGACCAATGAGCAGTTCTTC.

This chain links TRBV2 with TRBJ2-2, with 8 positions matching TRBD1. The CDR3 has 15 residues. Losses at the gene ends were 7 bases for V and 6 bases for J; bases not matched to a gene: 10. Looked up from germline, CDR1 is SNHLY and CDR2 is FYNNEI. DNA for the CDR3: TGTGCCAGCACAGATCAGACGACAGGGGCCGGGGAGCTGTTTTTT. Translation gives CASTDQTTGAGELFF.

The chain couples TRBV18 to TRBJ1-1, with TRBD1 matching 7 bases. CDR1 and CDR2 from the germline V gene are KGHSH and LQKENI. The V gene end was trimmed by 6 bases and the J gene end by 5 bases; junction bases not matched to a gene: 12. The CDR3 covers 15 residues. This chain's CDR3 is CASSLETGAGTEAFF. The CDR3 DNA sequence: TGTGCCAGCTCGCTTGAAACAGGGGCAGGGACTGAAGCTTTCTTT. Drawing the rest from reference TRBV18 and TRBJ1-1, the complete variable domain is NAGVMQNPRHLVRRRGQEARLRCSPMKGHSHVYWYRQLPEEGLKFMVYLQKENIIDESGMPKERFSAEFPKEGPSILRIQQVVRGDSAAYFCASSLETGAGTEAFFGQGTRLTVV.

The chain has TRBV27 and TRBJ1-1, with unresolved D. Germline V gene lookup returns CDR1 MNHEY and CDR2 SMNVEV (reference sequence). V dropped 2 bases and J dropped 1 base, with 8 bases sitting between them. This CDR3 spans 14 amino acids. Here the CDR3 DNA reads TGTGCCAGCAGTTTAAAATTCGGGAACACTGAAGCTTTCTTT. Encoded protein: CASSLKFGNTEAFF.

The chain joins TRBV10-3 to TRBJ1-1, with D perhaps matching TRBD1 (5 bases). The V and J ends lost 9 bases and 1 base respectively, with 15 bases between them. The CDR3 covers 14 residues. CDR1 and CDR2 from the germline V gene are ENHRY and SYGVKD. Written as DNA, the CDR3 is TGTGCCATAGCCCGGGACCCGAGGAACACTGAAGCTTTCTTT. Encoded protein: CAIARDPRNTEAFF.

CDR3 DNA sequence: TGTGCCAGCAGCCAGAGCCCCACGGGACAGGGTGCCGGGGAGCTGTTTTTT. This translates into CASSQSPTGQGAGELFF. The V call is TRBV7-8, the J call TRBJ2-2; 9 bases match TRBD1. With V trimmed by 5 bases and J by 6 bases, 13 bases remained unmatched. This CDR3 contains 17 residues. Per germline, CDR1 SGHVS and CDR2 FQNEAQ.

The chain carries TRBV6-6 and TRBJ1-3; 7 bases align to TRBD1. The ends lost 6 bases at V and 2 bases at J; junction bases unmatched: 4. CDR3 length equals 14 residues. Germline V CDR1 and CDR2: MNHNY, SVGAGI (reference sequence). The CDR3 region has the DNA TGTGCCAGCAGCATAACAGGGGCTGGAAACACCATATATTTT. This gives the protein CASSITGAGNTIYF.

The chain combines TRBV19 with TRBJ2-3; the D is unclear. CDR3 length equals 14 residues. Germline V gives CDR1 LNHDA, CDR2 SQIVND (reference sequence). V shed 7 bases and J shed 0 bases, with 11 bases lying between them. In DNA, the CDR3 is TGTGCCAGTAAGGTTTCCAAGAGCACAGATACGCAGTATTTT. It is translated as CASKVSKSTDTQYF.

V gene TRBV7-9 combines with J gene TRBJ2-1; 9 bases match TRBD1. CDR1 and CDR2 (germline): SEHNR, FQNEAQ (reference sequence). The CDR3 runs to 17 residues. The V gene end was trimmed by 3 bases and the J gene end by 7 bases; junction bases not matched to a gene: 13. CDR3 region: CASSLSPGQGGGNEQFF. CDR3 DNA: TGTGCCAGCAGCTTGTCCCCGGGACAGGGAGGGGGAAATGAGCAGTTCTTC.

The chain is built from TRBV28 and TRBJ2-3; D gene unclear. The V gene lost 5 bases and the J gene lost 2 bases, with 5 bases spanning the gap. Germline lookup yields CDR1 MDHEN and CDR2 SYDVKM. The CDR3 extends over 12 amino acids. In nucleotides, the CDR3 is TGTGCCAGCAGTCTCCTCACAGATACGCAGTATTTT. Protein sequence: CASSLLTDTQYF.

This chain connects TRBV5-1 to TRBJ2-7; D tentatively reads TRBD1 or TRBD2 (5 bases each). Germline-derived CDR1 and CDR2 are SGHRS and YFSETQ. The CDR3 consists of 13 residues. The V end was cut by 2 bases, the J end by 5 bases, with 11 bases between. The CDR3 loop reads CASSFDRGDEQYF. The CDR3 DNA reads TGCGCCAGCAGCTTCGATAGGGGAGACGAGCAGTACTTC.

The CDR3: CASNPQGTVHYGYTF. CDR3 nucleotide sequence: TGTGCCAGCAACCCGCAGGGAACGGTCCACTATGGCTACACCTTC. The V and J genes are TRBV5-8 and TRBJ1-2; possibly TRBD1 for D (5 bases). V was shortened by 6 bases and J by 3 bases, with 18 bases between the two germline ends. This CDR3 has 15 residues. CDR1 and CDR2 (germline): SGHTS, YDEGEE.

This clone was seen only a few times. The chain carries TRBV15 and TRBJ1-4; D call uncertain. This CDR3 has 13 residues. V lost 1 base to trimming and J lost 6 bases, with 6 bases between them. The germline V gene encodes CDR1 LNHNV and CDR2 YYDKDF (reference sequence). The chain's CDR3 is CATSRGVDEKLFF. CDR3 coding DNA: TGTGCCACCAGCAGAGGGGTGGATGAAAAACTGTTTTTT.

The genes are TRBV12-5 and TRBJ2-7; D possibly matches TRBD1 or TRBD2 (5 bases each). Trimming took 0 bases from V and 0 from J, leaving 27 bases between them. This CDR3 spans 21 amino acids. Looked up from germline, CDR1 is LGHNT and CDR2 is FRNRAP. CDR3 protein: CASGLVLGVLGDERRSYEQYF. CDR3 DNA sequence: TGTGCTAGTGGTTTGGTACTGGGGGTTCTTGGTGACGAGCGGCGCTCCTACGAGCAGTACTTC. Based on the CDR3 plus reference TRBV12-5 and TRBJ2-7, the full variable domain is DARVTQTPRHKVTEMGQEVTMRCQPILGHNTVFWYRQTMMQGLELLAYFRNRAPLDDSGMPKDRFSAEMPDATLATLKIQPSEPRDSAVYFCASGLVLGVLGDERRSYEQYFGPGTRLTVT.

The V call is TRBV4-1, the J call TRBJ1-5, with a weak D call TRBD1 (5 bases). The germline CDR1 and CDR2 sequences are MGHRA and YSYEKL. This CDR3 contains 14 residues. V lost 3 bases, J lost 7 bases, and 13 bases lay in between. The CDR3 DNA is TGCGCCAGCAGCCAGATACAGGTCGGCCAGCCCCAGCATTTT. Amino acid sequence: CASSQIQVGQPQHF.

The chain combines TRBV19 with TRBJ1-5; weak D call: TRBD1 (5 bases). Germline lookup yields CDR1 LNHDA and CDR2 SQIVND (reference sequence). The V end was cut by 4 bases, the J end by 2 bases, with 9 bases between. The CDR3 runs to 14 residues. CDR3 coding DNA: TGTGCCAGTAGTAATCAGGGAGGCAATCAGCCCCAGCATTTT. This codes for CASSNQGGNQPQHF.

The gene calls are TRBV6-6 and TRBJ2-1; 7 bases map to TRBD2. Germline V gives CDR1 MNHNY, CDR2 SVGAGI (reference sequence). V lost 6 bases and J lost 4; bases outside the gene matches: 9. CDR3 length equals 15 residues. The CDR3 DNA reads TGTGCCAGCAGCCCGGGGGGAGGGTTATACAATGAGCAGTTCTTC. This sequence encodes CASSPGGGLYNEQFF.

The chain couples TRBV5-1 to TRBJ2-5; D is perhaps TRBD1 (5 bases). The CDR3 length is 15 residues. CDR1 and CDR2 from the germline V gene are SGHRS and YFSETQ. Trimming removed 1 base at V and 1 base at J, with 11 bases between. The CDR3 DNA sequence: TGCGCCAGCAGCTTGACAGGTTCGAGCCAAGAGACCCAGTACTTC. Its translation is CASSLTGSSQETQYF.

This chain uses TRBV7-7 with TRBJ2-2; 10 bases align to TRBD2. V shed 5 bases, J shed 1 base, and the junction held 4 bases outside the gene matches. CDR3 size: 16 residues. CDR1 SSHAT and CDR2 FNYEAQ come from the germline V gene (reference sequence). The chain's CDR3 is CASSPTSGMNTGELFF. The CDR3 DNA follows: TGTGCCAGCAGCCCAACTAGCGGGATGAACACCGGGGAGCTGTTTTTT.

This chain uses TRBV7-2 with TRBJ1-1; D is possibly TRBD1 (5 bases). CDR3 size: 13 residues. Trimming removed 5 bases at V and 4 bases at J, with 11 bases between. Per germline, CDR1 SGHTA and CDR2 FQGNSA. The CDR3 is CASSSSGGTEAFF. The CDR3 DNA sequence: TGTGCCAGCAGCAGCTCGGGGGGCACTGAAGCTTTCTTT.

This clone has only a few counts. The chain uses TRBV5-1 and TRBJ1-4; 8 nucleotides line up with TRBD1. Looked up from germline, CDR1 is SGHRS and CDR2 is YFSETQ. The CDR3 totals 15 residues. The junction had 7 bases not matched to a gene; V was cut back by 4 bases and J by 5 bases. The DNA for the CDR3 is TGCGCCAGCAGCGTGGGACAGGCCGCAAATGAAAAACTGTTTTTT. Its translation: CASSVGQAANEKLFF.

V and J are TRBV2 and TRBJ2-1; no definite D call. V lost 2 bases and J lost 0, with 11 bases in between. The CDR3 is 16 amino acids. CDR1 and CDR2 (germline): SNHLY, FYNNEI. The CDR3 nucleotides read TGTGCCAGCAGTGAAATGGCGGAGCTCTCCTACAATGAGCAGTTCTTC. It codes for CASSEMAELSYNEQFF.